Shown below are 21 T cell receptor beta chains from a single sample sequenced in a study of Graves' ophthalmopathy and Graves' hyperthyroidism. As the template, RNA transcripts were used to amplify TCR beta CDR3 regions. HTBI primers were employed in first-round RT-PCR, then a second-round multiplex PCR followed. A single record per CDR3 protein comes from TCRdb applying MiXCR to the multiplex PCR reads. The profile shows approximately 700,000 distinct CDR3 sequences, roughly 39% of them singletons. Material: peripheral blood. The receptors were sampled from an adult man with Graves' ophthalmopathy.

To note about this clonotype: This may be a read error, as it is one base from a much larger clone. The chain links TRBV5-1 to TRBJ1-4; D not certain. The CDR3 consists of 13 residues. CDR1 is SGHRS and CDR2 is YFSETQ in the germline V gene. The CDR3 DNA is TGCGCCAGCAAAGTCACCGGGGATGAAAAACTGTCTTTT. Encoded protein: CASKVTGDEKLSF.

The V gene is TRBV30, the J gene TRBJ1-1; no reliable D call. The V end was cut by 2 bases, the J end by 1 base, with 8 bases between. The CDR3 length is 13 residues. Germline V CDR1 and CDR2: GTSNPN, SVGIG (reference sequence). For the CDR3, the DNA is TGTGCCTGGAGTTCCCTGCGGAACACTGAAGCTTTCTTT. Its translation is CAWSSLRNTEAFF.

This chain joins TRBV10-3 and TRBJ1-6; D possibly corresponds to TRBD1 (5 bases). V lost 10 bases and J 9 bases, leaving 19 bases between the germline ends. Germline CDR1 and CDR2: ENHRY and SYGVKD. This CDR3 has 14 residues. CDR3 coding DNA: TGTGCCAGCTCACCCGGTAGTGGGGGTTCACCCCTCCACTTT. Amino acid sequence: CASSPGSGGSPLHF.

This clonotype was observed a single time. The rearrangement links TRBV10-3 to TRBJ1-6, with D unclear. In germline, CDR1 is ENHRY, CDR2 SYGVKD. The V end was cut by 4 bases, the J end by 0 bases, with 4 bases between. This CDR3 region has 14 residues. Here the CDR3 reads CAISVRSYNSPLHF. The CDR3 DNA follows: TGTGCCATCAGTGTACGCTCCTATAATTCACCCCTCCACTTT.

Worth noting for this clonotype: This may come from a read error, since a much larger clone is one base off. J is TRBJ1-5 and V is TRBV9; no definite D call. This CDR3 is built from 14 residues. Per the germline V gene, CDR1 is SGDLS and CDR2 is YYNGEE. CDR3 region: CASRPPGSSQPQHF. The CDR3 DNA follows: TGTGCCAGCAGGCCCCCCGGGAGCAGTCAGCCCCAGCATTTT.

The chain employs TRBV15 and TRBJ2-5; no firm D call. The germline V and J ends were trimmed by 11 bases and 9 bases, with 13 bases remaining between them. This CDR3 has 10 residues. The germline V gene has CDR1 LNHNV and CDR2 YYDKDF (reference sequence). The CDR3 reads CAVGNQPQYF. CDR3 nucleotides: TGTGCCGTCGGAAATCAGCCCCAGTACTTC.

There are a few counts of this clonotype. The chain has TRBV2 and TRBJ1-5; D gene ambiguous. The CDR3 has 14 amino acids. V was clipped by 6 bases and J by 11 bases, with 20 bases between them. From germline, CDR1 is SNHLY and CDR2 FYNNEI. The CDR3, as DNA: TGTGCCAGCAGGGAGGCGAATTCCCAAGAGACCCAGCATTTT. This gives the protein CASREANSQETQHF.

The V and J genes are TRBV5-1 and TRBJ1-2, with TRBD1 matching 9 bases. The CDR3 length is 13 residues. V shed 3 bases and J 7 bases; nucleotides not matched to a gene: 4. Germline V gene sequence: CDR1 SGHRS, CDR2 YFSETQ. DNA of the CDR3: TGCGCCAGCAGCTGGGACAGGGAGACTGGCTACACCTTC. It encodes CASSWDRETGYTF.

A note on this clonotype: Given a much more abundant clone one base away, this may be a read error. The rearrangement links TRBV7-9 to TRBJ2-7; 12 bases are shared with TRBD2. The CDR3 runs to 15 residues. Per germline, CDR1 SEHNR and CDR2 FQNEAQ (reference sequence). CDR3 residues: CASSQLAGGSYEQHF. The CDR3 DNA is TGCGCCAGCAGCCAACTAGCGGGGGGATCCTACGAGCAGCACTTC.

V and J are TRBV19 and TRBJ2-1; 11 bases are shared with TRBD1. Trimming took 3 bases from V and 10 from J; bases not matched to a gene: 8. Germline-derived CDR1 and CDR2 are LNHDA and SQIVND (reference sequence). This CDR3 has 15 amino acids. This CDR3 reads CASSIRGTGGFEQFF. In DNA form, the CDR3 reads TGTGCCAGTAGTATCCGAGGGACAGGGGGTTTCGAGCAGTTCTTC.

This chain uses TRBV6-5 with TRBJ1-1, with TRBD1 matching 8 bases. The trim removed 4 bases at V and 5 bases at J, leaving 9 bases unmatched. The germline gives CDR1 MNHEY, CDR2 SVGAGI. The CDR3 contains 15 residues. CDR3 bases: TGTGCCAGCAGTTCCTCAGGGGGCGGAGGGACTGAAGCTTTCTTT. Protein sequence: CASSSSGGGGTEAFF.

The chain has TRBV19 and TRBJ2-6; possibly TRBD1 for D (5 bases). The germline V and J ends were trimmed by 1 base and 4 bases, with 5 bases remaining between them. CDR1 is LNHDA, CDR2 SQIVND, per germline (reference sequence). The CDR3 extends over 14 amino acids. The CDR3 spells CASSIGQGANVLTF. The CDR3 DNA follows: TGTGCCAGTAGTATAGGACAGGGGGCCAACGTCCTGACTTTC.

This clonotype was recorded many times. J is TRBJ2-5 and V is TRBV2; 7 bases match TRBD2. Trimming removed 8 bases from V and 2 bases from J; junction bases left unmatched: 2. The V gene's germline CDR1 is SNHLY and CDR2 FYNNEI. The CDR3 has 12 amino acids. The CDR3 nucleotides read TGTGCCAGCGGGAGGGGACAAGAGACCCAGTACTTC. Translated, it gives CASGRGQETQYF.

This clonotype was recorded at least ten times. The chain carries TRBV7-8 and TRBJ1-2, with a tentative D call TRBD1 (6 bases). V was cut by 5 bases and J by 6 bases, with 16 bases left in between. The CDR3 is made up of 14 amino acids. Per germline, CDR1 SGHVS and CDR2 FQNEAQ. CDR3 loop: CASSLIKHRDGYTF. DNA of the CDR3: TGTGCCAGCAGCCTGATTAAACACAGGGATGGCTACACCTTC.

This clonotype was seen only a few times. V and J are TRBV5-4 and TRBJ2-7, with 7 nucleotides matching TRBD1. V lost 3 bases and J lost 4; bases outside the gene matches: 7. The germline gives CDR1 SGHNT, CDR2 YYREEE (reference sequence). This CDR3 spans 14 amino acids. Here the CDR3 DNA reads TGTGCCAGCAGCTGGCGACAGGGACAATACGAGCAGTACTTC. Its translation: CASSWRQGQYEQYF.

This chain's CDR3 is CASSTNPTGLAGTNTGELFF. CDR3 DNA sequence: TGTGCCAGCAGCACCAATCCTACGGGACTAGCGGGCACGAACACCGGGGAGCTGTTTTTT. The chain has TRBV9 and TRBJ2-2, with 12 bases identical to TRBD2. This CDR3 is 20 amino acids long. V was clipped by 4 bases and J by 0 bases; unmatched bases: 13. Germline assignment: CDR1 SGDLS and CDR2 YYNGEE.

In this sample, this clonotype turned up many times. This rearrangement joins TRBV7-9 to TRBJ2-7, with D perhaps being TRBD1 or TRBD2 (6 bases each). The ends were cut back, 11 bases at V and 6 bases at J, with 17 bases in the middle. In germline, CDR1 is SEHNR, CDR2 FQNEAQ (reference sequence). This CDR3 has 12 amino acids. The CDR3: CAGKGGGGEQYF. For the CDR3, the DNA is TGTGCCGGGAAGGGTGGAGGGGGCGAGCAGTACTTC.

About this clonotype: A junction boundary mismatches the germline segment, possibly from a read error. This chain connects TRBV10-3 to TRBJ1-5; 9 positions match TRBD1. Germline CDR1 and CDR2: ENHRY and SYGVKD. CDR3 length: 14 residues. The CDR3 DNA is TGTGCCAGCAGTTTCCCGGGACAGGGTTTCTACGAGCATTTT. Amino acids: CASSFPGQGFYEHF.

Concerning this clonotype itself: A junction end diverges from the germline sequence, so it may reflect a read error. This chain joins TRBV29-1 and TRBJ2-6, with D perhaps assigned TRBD1 or TRBD2 (6 bases each). This CDR3 contains 10 residues. Germline lookup yields CDR1 SQVTM and CDR2 ANQGSEA. This CDR3 is CSGGGHTEAF. Here the CDR3 DNA reads TGCAGCGGTGGGGGGCACACTGAAGCTTTC.

V usage is TRBV3-1 and J usage is TRBJ1-5; TRBD1 is a possible D gene (5 bases). The V end lost 4 bases, the J end lost 7 bases, and 14 bases lay between the germline ends. The CDR3 is 14 residues long. Per the germline V gene, CDR1 is LGHDT and CDR2 is YNNKEL (reference sequence). CDR3 in amino acids: CASSPSAGLQPQHF. The CDR3 coding sequence is TGTGCCAGCAGCCCCTCGGCAGGGTTACAGCCCCAGCATTTT.

The chain joins TRBV19 to TRBJ1-2, with no clear D. Germline CDR1 reads LNHDA; CDR2 reads SQIVND (reference sequence). Trimming removed 4 bases from V and 8 bases from J, with 20 bases in between. The CDR3 totals 15 residues. CDR3 nucleotides: TGTGCCAGTAGTACTTGGACTAGCGGTGCTTACGGCTACACCTTC. This codes for CASSTWTSGAYGYTF.